Below, 16 T cell receptor beta chains from the same sample are listed, as sequenced in a study of T cell repertoires in cytomegalovirus infection. No antigen has been identified for these receptors. MiXCR, applied by TCRdb to the reads, yields one record per CDR3 protein. The table has 550,000 to 850,000 distinct CDR3 sequences, roughly a third seen once. This material consisted of cultured PBMCs, taken from culture after CMV antigen stimulation. The origin of the receptors is a human donor in good health (CMV status not recorded). Some clones in this sample may be carry-over from other donors' samples.

This clonotype was seen at least ten times. V usage is TRBV7-2 and J usage is TRBJ2-1; perhaps TRBD1 as D (5 bases). Germline lookup yields CDR1 SGHTA and CDR2 FQGNSA. V lost 2 bases, J lost 7 bases, and 21 bases lay in between. The CDR3 spans 17 residues. This CDR3 reads CASSLIPQGTLENEQFF. The CDR3 region has the DNA TGTGCCAGCAGCTTAATCCCCCAGGGTACTCTAGAGAATGAGCAGTTCTTC.

V gene TRBV27 combines with J gene TRBJ2-3; no definite D call. Between the trimmed V and J ends, which lost 6 bases and 6 bases, there was a span of 16 bases. CDR1 and CDR2 from the germline V gene are MNHEY and SMNVEV (reference sequence). The CDR3 loop spans 14 amino acids. The CDR3 coding sequence is TGTGCCAGCAGGCCAACCTTAATATCCGATACGCAGTATTTT. Its translation is CASRPTLISDTQYF.

The chain uses TRBV28 and TRBJ2-4; D not certain. V dropped 5 bases and J dropped 5 bases, with 7 bases sitting between them. Germline loops: CDR1 MDHEN, CDR2 SYDVKM. The CDR3 totals 12 residues. CDR3 residues: CASSEDQNIQYF. The CDR3 region has the DNA TGTGCCAGCAGTGAGGACCAAAACATTCAGTACTTC.

The V gene is TRBV2, the J gene TRBJ2-1; weak D call: TRBD1 (6 bases). V dropped 6 bases and J dropped 0 bases, with 12 bases sitting between them. Germline loops: CDR1 SNHLY, CDR2 FYNNEI. The CDR3 loop spans 15 amino acids. This chain's CDR3 is CASSDQDSSYNEQFF. The CDR3 nucleotides are TGTGCCAGCAGCGACCAGGACAGCTCCTACAATGAGCAGTTCTTC.

This clonotype was seen a handful of times. The chain couples TRBV2 to TRBJ1-4; 7 bases fit TRBD1. In germline, CDR1 is SNHLY, CDR2 FYNNEI. With 4 bases clipped from V and 2 bases from J, the junction kept 4 bases outside the gene matches. The CDR3 has 15 residues. This CDR3 is CASSVTGQTNEKLFF. The CDR3 coding sequence is TGTGCCAGCAGTGTAACGGGACAGACTAATGAAAAACTGTTTTTT.

The chain combines TRBV5-6 with TRBJ1-6; D is ambiguous. V lost 0 bases and J 8 bases, leaving 9 bases between the germline ends. The CDR3 loop spans 14 amino acids. Germline CDR1 SGHDT, CDR2 YYEEEE. The CDR3 region is CASSLGYLDSPLHF. CDR3 DNA: TGTGCCAGCAGCTTGGGGTACCTGGATTCACCCCTCCACTTT.

This chain joins TRBV2 and TRBJ1-1, with a tentative D call TRBD1 (5 bases). CDR1 is SNHLY, CDR2 FYNNEI, per germline. Deletions cut 7 bases from V and 8 bases from J, with 14 bases between. There are 12 residues in the CDR3. DNA of the CDR3: TGTGCCAGCACGACCGGGACTACCGAAGCTTTCTTT. Protein: CASTTGTTEAFF.

J is TRBJ2-7 and V is TRBV4-1; possible D gene TRBD2, 6 bases. This CDR3 comprises 14 residues. Germline V gene sequence: CDR1 MGHRA, CDR2 YSYEKL. Trimming left V 4 bases short and J 3 bases short, with 13 bases between. CDR3 coding DNA: TGCGCCAGCAGCCCACCGGGACTCTTCTACGAGCAGTACTTC. Encoded protein: CASSPPGLFYEQYF.

This clonotype occurred many times. The chain has TRBV25-1 and TRBJ1-4, with TRBD1 as a possible D gene (6 bases). Germline V gives CDR1 MGHDK, CDR2 SYGVNS. The CDR3 loop spans 15 amino acids. Trimming stripped 2 bases from V and 6 bases from J, with 13 bases between. The CDR3 coding sequence is TGTGCCAGCAGTGAAGAGGACTGGACAGATGAAAAACTGTTTTTT. It specifies CASSEEDWTDEKLFF.

This clonotype has ten or more counts. The chain employs TRBV7-6 and TRBJ2-7; no reliable D call. The CDR3 runs 13 residues. Trimming removed 5 bases at V and 5 bases at J, with 13 bases between. In germline, CDR1 is SGHVS, CDR2 FNYEAQ. This CDR3 reads CASSPQAWHEQYF. For the CDR3, the DNA is TGTGCCAGCAGCCCCCAGGCCTGGCACGAGCAGTACTTC.

The chain uses TRBV2 and TRBJ2-7; 8 bases map to TRBD2. This CDR3 has 14 residues. V lost 4 bases, J lost 5 bases, and 7 bases stayed unmatched. Germline V gene lookup returns CDR1 SNHLY and CDR2 FYNNEI. The CDR3 loop is CASSVTRGGDEQYF. CDR3 nucleotides: TGTGCCAGCAGTGTGACACGGGGGGGTGACGAGCAGTACTTC.

The J gene is TRBJ1-2, the V gene TRBV5-4; possibly TRBD1 for D (6 bases). This CDR3 region has 13 residues. Trimming shortened V by 4 bases and J by 6 bases, and 13 bases separated the two germline ends. Germline V gene data show CDR1 as SGHNT and CDR2 as YYREEE (reference sequence). The CDR3 protein is CASSPRQEDGYTF. The DNA of the CDR3 is TGTGCCAGCAGCCCTCGACAGGAGGATGGCTACACCTTC.

This clonotype was seen only a few times. The chain links TRBV15 to TRBJ2-7; 8 bases are a match to TRBD1. V gave up 3 bases and J gave up 6 bases; unmatched junction bases: 1. This CDR3 comprises 12 residues. CDR1 and CDR2 (germline): LNHNV, YYDKDF (reference sequence). CDR3 nucleotide sequence: TGTGCCACCAGCAGGACAGGGGCCGAGCAGTACTTC. Its protein is CATSRTGAEQYF.

This clonotype was seen a handful of times. The genes are TRBV10-3 and TRBJ2-5; D gene uncertain. This CDR3 is built from 16 residues. Germline V gene lookup returns CDR1 ENHRY and CDR2 SYGVKD. V shed 2 bases and J shed 1 base, with 14 bases lying between them. The CDR3 sequence: CAISERSPGSQETQYF. The CDR3 DNA follows: TGTGCCATCAGTGAGAGGTCCCCTGGCAGCCAAGAGACCCAGTACTTC.

The genes are TRBV15 and TRBJ2-1, with D perhaps TRBD2 (5 bases). CDR3 size: 16 residues. V was cut by 5 bases and J by 3 bases, with 17 bases left in between. Germline CDR1 LNHNV, CDR2 YYDKDF (reference sequence). The CDR3 coding sequence is TGTGCCACCAGCGGACTCCTTAGTCCCGACTACAATGAGCAGTTCTTC. As protein: CATSGLLSPDYNEQFF.

The V call is TRBV6-2 or TRBV6-3, the J call TRBJ1-1; possible D gene TRBD1, 6 bases. Germline lookup yields CDR1 MNHEY and CDR2 SVGEGT. V shed 4 bases and J shed 1 base, with 10 bases lying between them. The CDR3 runs 14 residues. CDR3 loop: CASSWAGANTEAFF. As DNA, the CDR3 is TGTGCCAGCAGTTGGGCAGGGGCGAACACTGAAGCTTTCTTT.